A selection of T cell receptor beta chains follows, all from one sample in a study of OX40 agonist ivuxolimab in advanced cancers. Sequencing was performed with immunoSEQ multiplex PCR; in TCRdb, only in-frame clones are kept and a portion is missing. The data show roughly 69,000 clones, about 89% seen once. Sample: CD4+ or CD8+ T cells sorted from blood, taken in a trial of the OX40 agonist ivuxolimab. The origin of the receptors is an adult with an advanced solid tumor such as melanoma, head and neck, liver or kidney cancer. Both conserved end residues are trimmed from each CDR3. Fields, in order: CDR3 protein, V gene, J gene.

CDR3: ASSPSGGQGSYEQY
V: TRBV19
J: TRBJ2-7

CDR3: ASSMAGGDQPQH
V: TRBV7-2
J: TRBJ1-5

CDR3: AWSVGGSYGYT
V: TRBV30
J: TRBJ1-2

CDR3: ASSLGVRRKNTEAF
V: TRBV5-4
J: TRBJ1-1

CDR3: ASSAISGTTGELF
V: TRBV28
J: TRBJ2-2

CDR3: ASSLDGQSRETQY
V: TRBV7-9
J: TRBJ2-5

CDR3: ASSGSADQPQH
V: TRBV19
J: TRBJ1-5

CDR3: ASSLGRTQSTDTQY
V: TRBV4-3
J: TRBJ2-3

CDR3: AWSEQSNQPQH
V: TRBV30
J: TRBJ1-5

CDR3: ASSPQGLNTEAF
V: TRBV18
J: TRBJ1-1

CDR3: ASSEGLTQETQY
V: TRBV2
J: TRBJ2-5

CDR3: ASSLEGQGADNQPQH
V: TRBV28
J: TRBJ1-5

CDR3: ASSSPSGSGGSYEQY
V: TRBV27
J: TRBJ2-7

CDR3: ASSLAGGNGYT
V: TRBV11-2
J: TRBJ1-2

CDR3: ASSGTGNEQF
V: TRBV19
J: TRBJ2-1

CDR3: AWRTGPNTEAF
V: TRBV30
J: TRBJ1-1

CDR3: ASSFVERNNEQF
V: TRBV5-4
J: TRBJ2-1

CDR3: ASSTSGHGRQEQF
V: TRBV13
J: TRBJ2-1

CDR3: ASRRQGGNTEAF
V: TRBV2
J: TRBJ1-1

CDR3: ASNLVGTVSYEQY
V: TRBV28
J: TRBJ2-7

CDR3: ASSTRNSGTDTQY
V: TRBV11-2
J: TRBJ2-3

CDR3: ASSLLGSSYNEQF
V: TRBV28
J: TRBJ2-1

CDR3: ASSWRGGLETQY
V: TRBV11-2
J: TRBJ2-5

CDR3: ASSLAGRGGGTEAF
V: TRBV7-8
J: TRBJ1-1

CDR3: ASSSDPQRNYGYT
V: TRBV28
J: TRBJ1-2

CDR3: AWSVLGQGADNEQF
V: TRBV30
J: TRBJ2-1

CDR3: ASTGRTGGSWDTEAF
V: TRBV28
J: TRBJ1-1

CDR3: ASSVVVTGPYEQY
V: TRBV9
J: TRBJ2-7

CDR3: ASSSGQVGLGYT
V: TRBV18
J: TRBJ1-2

CDR3: ATGGAQLF
V: TRBV28
J: TRBJ1-4

CDR3: ASSVGQGQNYGYT
V: TRBV6-6
J: TRBJ1-2

CDR3: ASSYDKPPGY
V: TRBV5-1
J: TRBJ2-3

CDR3: ASSMYGAQDQPQH
V: TRBV19
J: TRBJ1-5

CDR3: TSSQSPSGPNEQF
V: TRBV1
J: TRBJ2-1

CDR3: ASSLGQGISYEQY
V: TRBV11-3
J: TRBJ2-7

CDR3: ASSPEVTKTGEKLF
V: TRBV7-9
J: TRBJ1-4

CDR3: ASSLPGAGGSYEQY
V: TRBV28
J: TRBJ2-7

CDR3: AWSLGGSNTEAF
V: TRBV30
J: TRBJ1-1

CDR3: ASSPSGDLHSGNTIY
V: TRBV7-3
J: TRBJ1-3

CDR3: ASSLGGLSTEAF
V: TRBV28
J: TRBJ1-1

CDR3: ASSLTSGVSYEQY
V: TRBV28
J: TRBJ2-7

CDR3: ASSPGQPTSTIY
V: TRBV7-3
J: TRBJ1-3

CDR3: ASQTGRSPLH
V: TRBV19
J: TRBJ1-6

CDR3: ASGAESGGNQPQH
V: TRBV12-5
J: TRBJ1-5

CDR3: ASRGGNRRNQPQH
V: TRBV19
J: TRBJ1-5

CDR3: AWRQRAGNGYT
V: TRBV30
J: TRBJ1-2

CDR3: ASSRASLEKLF
V: TRBV28
J: TRBJ1-4

CDR3: ASVQGAYFYTQY
V: TRBV6-1
J: TRBJ2-3

CDR3: ASSYGLAGAYEQF
V: TRBV14
J: TRBJ2-1

CDR3: ASRMLEGGGYT
V: TRBV6-6
J: TRBJ1-2

CDR3: AWSAGQGRYEQY
V: TRBV30
J: TRBJ2-7

CDR3: ASRPLNPRKLNTEAF
V: TRBV28
J: TRBJ1-1